This T cell receptor (beta chain) was obtained from a study of blood T cell repertoires in COVID-19. Whole-study context: Samples came from the United States, Italy and Spain, spanning acute and convalescent COVID-19. T cells, B-cell-depleted T cells, or PBMCs provided the cDNA or gDNA that served as material.

In the authors' workflow: Estimation of nucleated cell counts relied on the amplification of reference gene primers. The assay was immunoSEQ multiplex PCR, and TCRdb's table has in-frame clones only and misses some. V and J calls and clone size come straight from that table; D and trimming were deduced from the DNA. In the table there are roughly 81,000 clones, approximately 85% of which are singletons. The V gene's germline CDR1 is SGHNT and CDR2 YENEEA. Trimming took 1 base from V and 4 from J, leaving 3 bases between them. The CDR3 loop spans 12 amino acids. Seattle's cohort entered during active infection and was followed longitudinally. Concerning this clone: Other DNA sequences in the sample encode the same CDR3.

Sequences were obtained from peripheral blood. This clonotype was obtained from a woman older than 75 with COVID-19, enrolled during active disease. This chain uses TRBV11-3 with TRBJ2-3; D unresolved. This CDR3 reads CASSLGADTQYF. The CDR3, as DNA: TGTGCCAGCAGCTTAGGAGCAGATACGCAGTATTTT.